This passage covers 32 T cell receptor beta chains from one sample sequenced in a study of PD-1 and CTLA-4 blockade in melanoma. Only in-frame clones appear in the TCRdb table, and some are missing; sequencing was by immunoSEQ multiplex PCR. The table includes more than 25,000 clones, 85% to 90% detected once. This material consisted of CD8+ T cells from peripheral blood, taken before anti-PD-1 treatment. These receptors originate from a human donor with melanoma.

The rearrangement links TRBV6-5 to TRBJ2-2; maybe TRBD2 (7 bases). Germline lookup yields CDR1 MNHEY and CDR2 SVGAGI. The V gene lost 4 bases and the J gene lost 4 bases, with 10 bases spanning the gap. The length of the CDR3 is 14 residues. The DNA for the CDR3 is TGTGCCAGCAGTTCAGGGGAGGGCACCGGGGAGCTGTTTTTT. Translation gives CASSSGEGTGELFF.

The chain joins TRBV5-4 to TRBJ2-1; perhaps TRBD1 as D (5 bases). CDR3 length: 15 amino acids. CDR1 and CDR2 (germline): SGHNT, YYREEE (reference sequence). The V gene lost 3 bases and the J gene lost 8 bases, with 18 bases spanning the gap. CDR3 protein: CASSSGLTTTDEQFF. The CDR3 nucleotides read TGTGCCAGCAGCTCAGGGTTAACTACTACTGATGAGCAGTTCTTC. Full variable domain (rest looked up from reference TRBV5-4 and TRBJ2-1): ETGVTQSPTHLIKTRGQQVTLRCSSQSGHNTVSWYQQALGQGPQFIFQYYREEENGRGNFPPRFSGLQFPNYSSELNVNALELDDSALYLCASSSGLTTTDEQFFGPGTRLTVL.

The CDR3: CASSLAGQGRDTQYF. The CDR3 DNA sequence: TGTGCCAGCAGCTTAGCGGGACAGGGGAGGGATACGCAGTATTTT. This chain links TRBV7-9 with TRBJ2-3; the match to TRBD1 covers 10 bases. The germline CDR1 and CDR2 sequences are SEHNR and FQNEAQ (reference sequence). V trimming: 0 bases; J trimming: 6 bases; junction bases outside the gene matches: 3. The length of the CDR3 is 15 residues.

The CDR3 spells CASSLMPSALEAFF. CDR3 nucleotide sequence: TGTGCCAGCAGCTTAATGCCATCGGCGCTTGAAGCTTTCTTT. The chain joins TRBV5-8 to TRBJ1-1; D remains ambiguous. V shed 2 bases and J shed 7 bases, with 15 bases lying between them. Germline-derived CDR1 and CDR2 are SGHTS and YDEGEE. The CDR3 has 14 residues.

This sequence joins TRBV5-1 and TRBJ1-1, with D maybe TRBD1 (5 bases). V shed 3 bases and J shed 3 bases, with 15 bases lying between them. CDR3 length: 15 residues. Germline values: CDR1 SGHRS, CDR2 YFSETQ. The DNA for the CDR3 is TGCGCCAGCAGCTACTTTGGGGGTCGGGACACTGAAGCTTTCTTT. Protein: CASSYFGGRDTEAFF.

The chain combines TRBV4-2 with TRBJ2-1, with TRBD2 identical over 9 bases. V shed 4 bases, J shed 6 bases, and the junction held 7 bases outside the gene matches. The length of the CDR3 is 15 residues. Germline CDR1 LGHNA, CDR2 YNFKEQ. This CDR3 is CASSPVAGVSNEQFF. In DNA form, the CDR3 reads TGTGCCAGCAGCCCTGTAGCGGGAGTCTCCAATGAGCAGTTCTTC.

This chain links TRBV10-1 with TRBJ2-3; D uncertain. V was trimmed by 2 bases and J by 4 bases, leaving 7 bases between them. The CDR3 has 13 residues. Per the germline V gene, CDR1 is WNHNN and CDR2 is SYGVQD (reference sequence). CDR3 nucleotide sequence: TGCGCCAGCAGTGAGCCACCCGCAGATACGCAGTATTTT. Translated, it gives CASSEPPADTQYF.

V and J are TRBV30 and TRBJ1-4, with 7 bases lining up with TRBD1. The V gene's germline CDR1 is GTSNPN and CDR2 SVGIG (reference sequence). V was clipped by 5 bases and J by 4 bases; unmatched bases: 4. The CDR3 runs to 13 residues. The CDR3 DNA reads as TGTGCCTGGTCCGGGACAGTTAATGAAAAACTGTTTTTT. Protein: CAWSGTVNEKLFF.

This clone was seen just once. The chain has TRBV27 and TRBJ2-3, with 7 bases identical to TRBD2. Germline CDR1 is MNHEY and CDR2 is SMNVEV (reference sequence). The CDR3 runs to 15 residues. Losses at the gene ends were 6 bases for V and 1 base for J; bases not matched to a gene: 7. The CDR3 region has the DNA TGTGCCAGCAGGCCCGGGACTATTGGCACAGATACGCAGTATTTT. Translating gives CASRPGTIGTDTQYF.

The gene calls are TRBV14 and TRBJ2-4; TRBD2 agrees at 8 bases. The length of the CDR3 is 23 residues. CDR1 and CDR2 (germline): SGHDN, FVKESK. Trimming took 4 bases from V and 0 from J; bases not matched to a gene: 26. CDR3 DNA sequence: TGTGCCAGCAGCCTTCATCCGGGACTAGAAGAAGAAGGAACCAAAATAGCCAAAAACATTCAGTACTTC. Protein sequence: CASSLHPGLEEEGTKIAKNIQYF.

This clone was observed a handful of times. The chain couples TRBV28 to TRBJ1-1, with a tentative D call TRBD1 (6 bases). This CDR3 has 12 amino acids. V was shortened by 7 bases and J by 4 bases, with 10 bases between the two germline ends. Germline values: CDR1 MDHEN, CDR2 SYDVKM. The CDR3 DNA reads TGTGCCAGCACCAGGGGAATCACTGAAGCTTTCTTT. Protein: CASTRGITEAFF.

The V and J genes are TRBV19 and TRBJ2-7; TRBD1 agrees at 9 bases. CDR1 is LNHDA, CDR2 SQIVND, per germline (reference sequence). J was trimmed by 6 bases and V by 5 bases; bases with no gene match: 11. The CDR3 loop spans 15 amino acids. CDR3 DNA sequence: TGTGCCAGTAGTTCCTATTCCGGGACAGGGACCGAGCAGTACTTC. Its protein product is CASSSYSGTGTEQYF.

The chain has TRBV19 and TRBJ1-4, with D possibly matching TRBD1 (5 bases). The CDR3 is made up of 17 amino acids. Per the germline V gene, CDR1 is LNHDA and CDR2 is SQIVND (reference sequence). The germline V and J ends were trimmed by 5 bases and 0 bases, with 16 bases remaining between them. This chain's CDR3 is CASSPTVGAATNEKLFF. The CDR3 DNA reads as TGTGCCAGTAGTCCGACAGTAGGGGCTGCAACTAATGAAAAACTGTTTTTT.

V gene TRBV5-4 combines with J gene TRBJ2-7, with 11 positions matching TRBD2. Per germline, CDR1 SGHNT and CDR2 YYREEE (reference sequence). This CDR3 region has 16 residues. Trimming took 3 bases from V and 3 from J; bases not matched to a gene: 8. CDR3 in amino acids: CASSSLPGLAVYEQYF. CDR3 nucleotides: TGTGCCAGCAGCTCTCTCCCGGGACTAGCGGTCTACGAGCAGTACTTC.

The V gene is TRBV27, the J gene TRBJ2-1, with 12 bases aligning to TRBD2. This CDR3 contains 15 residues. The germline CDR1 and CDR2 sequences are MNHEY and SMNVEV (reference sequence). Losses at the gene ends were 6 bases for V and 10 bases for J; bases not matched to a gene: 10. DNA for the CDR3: TGTGCCAGCAGGAGCCTAGCGGGAGGGTTTGGAGAGCAGTTCTTC. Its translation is CASRSLAGGFGEQFF.

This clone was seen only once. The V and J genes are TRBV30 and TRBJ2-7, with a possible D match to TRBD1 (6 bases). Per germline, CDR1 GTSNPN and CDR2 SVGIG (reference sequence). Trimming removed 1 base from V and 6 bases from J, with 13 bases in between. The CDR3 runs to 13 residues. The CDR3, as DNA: TGTGCCTGGAGTGGGGACACGTCCCGCGAGCAGTACTTC. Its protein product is CAWSGDTSREQYF.

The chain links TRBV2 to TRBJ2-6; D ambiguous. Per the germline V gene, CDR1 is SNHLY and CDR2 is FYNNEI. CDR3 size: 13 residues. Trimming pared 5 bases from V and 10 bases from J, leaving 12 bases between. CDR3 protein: CASSTREANVLTF. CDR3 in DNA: TGTGCCAGCAGTACTCGAGAAGCTAACGTCCTGACTTTC.

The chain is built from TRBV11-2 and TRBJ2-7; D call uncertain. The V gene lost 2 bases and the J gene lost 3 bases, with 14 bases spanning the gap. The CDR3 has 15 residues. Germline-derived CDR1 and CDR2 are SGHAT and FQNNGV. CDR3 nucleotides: TGTGCCAGCAGCTTAAATTATGAGGAAAGCTACGAGCAGTACTTC. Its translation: CASSLNYEESYEQYF.

The CDR3 DNA sequence: TGTGCCAGCAGTTACTCGGTAACAGGAGCTAACTATGGCTACACCTTC. It is translated as CASSYSVTGANYGYTF. The chain has TRBV6-5 and TRBJ1-2, with D possibly TRBD1 on 5 matching bases. Per the germline V gene, CDR1 is MNHEY and CDR2 is SVGAGI. The CDR3 length is 16 residues. Trimming shortened V by 0 bases and J by 0 bases, and 11 bases separated the two germline ends.

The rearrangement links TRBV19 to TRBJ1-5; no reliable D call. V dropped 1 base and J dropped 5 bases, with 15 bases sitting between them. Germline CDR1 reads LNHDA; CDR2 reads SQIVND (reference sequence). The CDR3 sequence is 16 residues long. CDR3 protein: CASSIVWTSRDQPQHF. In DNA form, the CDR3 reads TGTGCCAGTAGTATAGTTTGGACGTCTCGTGATCAGCCCCAGCATTTT.

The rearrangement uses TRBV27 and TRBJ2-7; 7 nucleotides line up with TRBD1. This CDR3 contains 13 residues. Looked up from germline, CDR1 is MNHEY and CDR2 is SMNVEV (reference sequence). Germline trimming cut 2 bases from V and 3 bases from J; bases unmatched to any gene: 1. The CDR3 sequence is CASSLGQDYEQYF. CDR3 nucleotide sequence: TGTGCCAGCAGTTTAGGACAGGACTACGAGCAGTACTTC.

The CDR3, as DNA: TGTGCCAGCAGCTCGAGGACTAGCGGGGGGCAAGAGACCCAGTACTTC. It yields the protein CASSSRTSGGQETQYF. The chain carries TRBV7-9 and TRBJ2-5; 14 positions match TRBD2. Germline V gives CDR1 SEHNR, CDR2 FQNEAQ (reference sequence). The CDR3 runs to 16 residues. Trimming took 4 bases from V and 2 from J; bases not matched to a gene: 3. Variable domain in full (rest from reference TRBV7-9 and TRBJ2-5): DTGVSQNPRHKITKRGQNVTFRCDPISEHNRLYWYRQTLGQGPEFLTYFQNEAQLEKSRLLSDRFSAERPKGSFSTLEIQRTEQGDSAMYLCASSSRTSGGQETQYFGPGTRLLVL.

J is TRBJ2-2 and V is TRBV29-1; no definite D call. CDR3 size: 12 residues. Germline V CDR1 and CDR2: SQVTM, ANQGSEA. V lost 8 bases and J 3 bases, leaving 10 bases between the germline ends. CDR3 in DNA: TGCAGCTTTTCCCCGGACACCGGGGAGCTGTTTTTT. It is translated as CSFSPDTGELFF.

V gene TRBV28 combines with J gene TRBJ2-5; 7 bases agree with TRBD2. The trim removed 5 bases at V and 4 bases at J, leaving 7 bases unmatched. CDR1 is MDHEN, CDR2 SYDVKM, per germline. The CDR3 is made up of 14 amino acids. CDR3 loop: CASSPLRGRETQYF. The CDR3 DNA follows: TGTGCCAGCAGTCCCCTTCGCGGGAGAGAGACCCAGTACTTC.

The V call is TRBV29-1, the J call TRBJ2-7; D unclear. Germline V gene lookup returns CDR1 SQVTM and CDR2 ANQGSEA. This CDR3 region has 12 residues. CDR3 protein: CKGWAPRDEQYF. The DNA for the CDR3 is TGCAAGGGATGGGCCCCGCGAGACGAGCAGTACTTC.

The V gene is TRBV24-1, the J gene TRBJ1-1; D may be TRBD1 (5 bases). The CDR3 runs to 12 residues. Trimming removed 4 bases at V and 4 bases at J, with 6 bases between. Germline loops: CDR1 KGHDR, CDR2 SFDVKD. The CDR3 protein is CATSDGGTEAFF. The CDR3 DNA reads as TGTGCCACCAGTGACGGGGGCACTGAAGCTTTCTTT.

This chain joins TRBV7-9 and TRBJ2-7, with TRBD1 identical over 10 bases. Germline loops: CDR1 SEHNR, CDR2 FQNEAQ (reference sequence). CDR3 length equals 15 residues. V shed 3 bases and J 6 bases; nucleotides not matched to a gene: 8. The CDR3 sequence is CASSFWGTGVPEQYF. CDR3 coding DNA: TGTGCCAGCAGCTTTTGGGGGACAGGGGTACCCGAGCAGTACTTC.

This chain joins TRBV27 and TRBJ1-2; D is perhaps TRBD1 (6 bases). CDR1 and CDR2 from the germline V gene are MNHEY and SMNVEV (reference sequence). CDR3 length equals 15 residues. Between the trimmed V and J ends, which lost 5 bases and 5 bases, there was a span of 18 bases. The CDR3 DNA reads TGTGCCAGCAGTCCCCACGGACAGTTCCTGTATGGCTACACCTTC. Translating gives CASSPHGQFLYGYTF.

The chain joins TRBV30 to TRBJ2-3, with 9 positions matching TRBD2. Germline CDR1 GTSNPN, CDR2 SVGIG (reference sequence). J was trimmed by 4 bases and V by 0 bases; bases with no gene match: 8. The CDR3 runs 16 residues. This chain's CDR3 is CAWSVAAGGRADTQYF. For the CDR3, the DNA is TGTGCCTGGAGTGTTGCCGCGGGGGGGAGGGCAGATACGCAGTATTTT.

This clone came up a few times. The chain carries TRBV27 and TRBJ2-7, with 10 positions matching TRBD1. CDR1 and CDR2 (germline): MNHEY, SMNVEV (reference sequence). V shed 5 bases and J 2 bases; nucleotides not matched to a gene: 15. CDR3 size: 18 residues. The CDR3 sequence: CASSHESRDRGPPYEQYF. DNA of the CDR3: TGTGCCAGCAGTCATGAGTCCCGGGACAGGGGACCCCCCTACGAGCAGTACTTC.

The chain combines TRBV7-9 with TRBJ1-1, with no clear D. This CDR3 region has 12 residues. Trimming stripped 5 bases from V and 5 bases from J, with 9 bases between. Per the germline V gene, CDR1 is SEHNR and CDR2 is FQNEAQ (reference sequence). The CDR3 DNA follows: TGTGCCAGCAGCGGATTGGGGACTGAAGCTTTCTTT. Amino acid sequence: CASSGLGTEAFF.

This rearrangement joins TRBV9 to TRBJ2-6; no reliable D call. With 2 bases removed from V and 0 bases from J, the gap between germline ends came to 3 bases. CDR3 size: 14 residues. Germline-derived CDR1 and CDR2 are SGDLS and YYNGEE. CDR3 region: CASSVASGANVLTF. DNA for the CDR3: TGTGCCAGCAGCGTCGCCTCTGGGGCCAACGTCCTGACTTTC.